The 10 T cell receptor beta chains listed next were all sequenced from one sample in a study of regulatory T cells in long-lasting Graves disease. Building the TCR beta libraries relied on iRepertoire HTBI primers, and CDR3 regions underwent Arm-PCR. In TCRdb, the multiplex PCR reads were re-called with MiXCR into one record per CDR3 protein. The sample lists more than 650,000 distinct CDR3 sequences; around 30% were seen once. Time point specified: persistent/refractory GD, antithyroid drugs over 5 years with positive TRAb. The authors made the TCR library using RNA they extracted from PBMCs. Sequencing was performed on peripheral blood mononuclear cells (PBMCs), taken when the disease was refractory, from a patient treated with antithyroid drugs. The receptors originated from a female donor with Graves disease.

This clonotype was counted only a few times. J is TRBJ2-2 and V is TRBV20-1; 7 nucleotides agree with TRBD1. V lost 6 bases to trimming and J lost 6 bases; unmatched junction nucleotides: 13. The CDR3 sequence is 15 residues long. The germline gives CDR1 DFQATT, CDR2 SNEGSKA (reference sequence). CDR3 nucleotide sequence: TGCAGTGCCGCTGTCCCGGGACAGAGACCCGGGGAGCTGTTTTTT. It yields the protein CSAAVPGQRPGELFF.

J is TRBJ1-6 and V is TRBV2; D is uncertain. The CDR3 loop spans 15 amino acids. The germline V and J ends were trimmed by 4 bases and 0 bases, with 7 bases remaining between them. Germline V gene sequence: CDR1 SNHLY, CDR2 FYNNEI. The CDR3 DNA is TGTGCCAGCAGTGTCCAGAGCTCCTATAATTCACCCCTCCACTTT. It encodes CASSVQSSYNSPLHF.

As DNA, the CDR3 is TGCAGTGCTCCCCAGGGGGCTGCCGGGGAGCTGTTTTTT. This gives the protein CSAPQGAAGELFF. The chain employs TRBV20-1 and TRBJ2-2; 8 nucleotides match TRBD1. This CDR3 contains 13 residues. V lost 5 bases, J lost 6 bases, and 5 bases stayed unmatched. The germline CDR1 and CDR2 sequences are DFQATT and SNEGSKA (reference sequence).

This chain links TRBV12-3 or TRBV12-4 with TRBJ2-7; D perhaps matches TRBD2 (6 bases). The CDR3 sequence is 18 residues long. The V end was cut by 0 bases, the J end by 0 bases, with 18 bases between. The CDR3 is CASSLALPFEGLSYEQYF. The CDR3, as DNA: TGTGCCAGCAGTTTAGCGCTCCCCTTTGAGGGACTCTCCTACGAGCAGTACTTC.

This clonotype was counted only a few times. J is TRBJ2-2 and V is TRBV19, with a possible D match to TRBD1 (5 bases). CDR1 LNHDA and CDR2 SQIVND come from the germline V gene (reference sequence). Trimming cost V 4 bases and J 8 bases, with 11 bases left between them. CDR3 length: 13 amino acids. CDR3 coding DNA: TGTGCCAGTAGTAAAGGGGATGGGGGGGAGCTGTTTTTT. Its protein is CASSKGDGGELFF.

Many counts were recorded for this clonotype. The chain recombines TRBV28 with TRBJ1-2; D not resolved. The V gene lost 6 bases and the J gene lost 8 bases, with 13 bases spanning the gap. Germline V gives CDR1 MDHEN, CDR2 SYDVKM. The CDR3 loop spans 12 amino acids. CDR3 residues: CASRLTGLGYTF. The CDR3 DNA reads TGTGCCAGCAGGCTGACTGGGTTAGGCTACACCTTC.

This clonotype has just a few counts. The rearrangement links TRBV27 to TRBJ2-7, with D perhaps matching TRBD1 (5 bases). The CDR3 extends over 12 amino acids. CDR1 and CDR2 (germline): MNHEY, SMNVEV (reference sequence). Trimming took off 3 bases at V and 6 bases at J, with 9 bases between the two ends. CDR3 region: CASSFRGVEQYF. Here the CDR3 DNA reads TGTGCCAGCAGTTTTAGGGGTGTCGAGCAGTACTTC.

The gene calls are TRBV7-9 and TRBJ1-2, with TRBD1 matching 8 bases. J was trimmed by 4 bases and V by 4 bases; bases with no gene match: 11. Germline CDR1 is SEHNR and CDR2 is FQNEAQ (reference sequence). The CDR3 consists of 16 residues. The CDR3 DNA reads as TGTGCCAGCAGCTGGGCCCCAGGGGGCATCCTCTATGGCTACACCTTC. Amino acids: CASSWAPGGILYGYTF.

This clonotype was detected many times. V usage is TRBV6-4 and J usage is TRBJ1-2, with D tentatively TRBD1 (5 bases). V lost 0 bases and J lost 4, with 6 bases in between. Germline V gene data show CDR1 as MRHNA and CDR2 as SNTAGT. The CDR3 consists of 13 residues. The CDR3 DNA follows: TGTGCCAGCAGTGACTCGGGACTCTATGGCTACACCTTC. Translating gives CASSDSGLYGYTF.

Ten or more counts support this clonotype. The rearrangement links TRBV2 to TRBJ2-7, with D perhaps matching TRBD2 (5 bases). This CDR3 comprises 15 residues. CDR1 and CDR2 (germline): SNHLY, FYNNEI. Trimming pared 8 bases from V and 3 bases from J, leaving 20 bases between. CDR3 region: CASGQGLPSYYEQYF. The DNA for the CDR3 is TGTGCCAGCGGGCAAGGACTTCCTTCTTACTACGAGCAGTACTTC.